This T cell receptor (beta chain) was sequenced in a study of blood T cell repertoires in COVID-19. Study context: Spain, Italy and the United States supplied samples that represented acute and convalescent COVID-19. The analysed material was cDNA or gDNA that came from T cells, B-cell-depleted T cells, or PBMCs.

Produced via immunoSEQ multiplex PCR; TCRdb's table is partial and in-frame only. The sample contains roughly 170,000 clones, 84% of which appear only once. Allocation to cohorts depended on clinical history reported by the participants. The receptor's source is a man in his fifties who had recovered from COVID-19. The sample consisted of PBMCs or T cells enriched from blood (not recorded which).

The CDR3 reads CASSPSRDRSFYNEQFF. CDR3 sequence (DNA): TGTGCCAGCAGTCCCAGCCGGGACAGGAGTTTCTACAATGAGCAGTTCTTC. This rearrangement joins TRBV6-6 to TRBJ2-1; 8 positions agree with TRBD1. CDR1 is MNHNY and CDR2 is SVGAGI in the germline V gene (reference sequence). This CDR3 has 17 residues. The trim removed 5 bases at V and 3 bases at J, leaving 12 bases unmatched.